These 28 T cell receptor beta chains originate from one sample sequenced in a study of T cells in Graves' hyperthyroidism and ophthalmopathy. TCR beta CDR3 regions were amplified from RNA. The HTBI primer set drove a first-round RT-PCR of the TCR CDR3. MiXCR was run by TCRdb on the multiplex PCR reads, yielding one entry per CDR3 protein. This sample has hundreds of thousands of distinct CDR3 sequences, with approximately 16% found just once. Sequencing was performed on blood. These receptors were collected from a woman aged 40 to 50 with Graves' ophthalmopathy.

This clonotype was counted ten times or more. The CDR3 is CASSPLDSSLAQETQYF. CDR3 DNA sequence: TGTGCCAGCTCACCACTCGACTCCTCCTTAGCGCAAGAGACCCAGTACTTC. This chain uses TRBV18 with TRBJ2-5; tentative D call: TRBD2 (5 bases). Germline V lookup: CDR1 KGHSH, CDR2 LQKENI. This CDR3 spans 17 amino acids. The V and J ends lost 1 base and 2 bases respectively, with 17 bases between them.

Concerning this clonotype: Just one base apart from a much larger clone, this may be a read error. The rearrangement links TRBV28 to TRBJ2-7, with unresolved D. The DNA end is more similar to TRBJ2-1, so the J call may be wrong. There are 14 residues in the CDR3. The germline CDR1 and CDR2 sequences are MDHEN and SYDVKM. Written as DNA, the CDR3 is TGTGCCAGCAGTAATCGCCAAAGCTCCTACGAGCAGTTCTTC. Translated: CASSNRQSSYEQFF.

Only a few counts were recorded for this clonotype. The rearrangement uses TRBV18 and TRBJ1-1; maybe TRBD1 (5 bases). Germline V lookup: CDR1 KGHSH, CDR2 LQKENI. V lost 6 bases, J lost 5 bases, and 13 bases lay in between. The length of the CDR3 is 13 residues. The DNA of the CDR3 is TGTGCCAGCTCGAACGGGGGTCGGACTGAAGCTTTCTTT. Protein product: CASSNGGRTEAFF.

This clonotype was seen ten or more times. This chain uses TRBV11-1 with TRBJ2-1; tentatively, D is TRBD2 (6 bases). V lost 8 bases and J lost 0, with 11 bases in between. The CDR3 extends over 14 amino acids. Germline V CDR1 and CDR2: SGHAT, FQDESV (reference sequence). The CDR3 DNA reads as TGTGCCAGCGGGGACTTTTACTCCTACAATGAGCAGTTCTTC. This encodes CASGDFYSYNEQFF.

The J gene is TRBJ1-5, the V gene TRBV20-1, with D hard to call. CDR1 and CDR2 (germline): DFQATT, SNEGSKA (reference sequence). The CDR3 length is 13 residues. With 0 bases removed from V and 4 bases from J, the gap between germline ends came to 7 bases. The CDR3 here is CSARDQVNQPQHF. The CDR3 coding sequence is TGCAGTGCTAGAGATCAGGTTAATCAGCCCCAGCATTTT.

This clonotype was picked up many times. The CDR3 DNA reads as TGCGCCAGCAGCAAAGTAAATGAGCAGTTCTTC. Its translation is CASSKVNEQFF. The chain employs TRBV5-1 and TRBJ2-1; D gene ambiguous. The CDR3 is 11 amino acids. The germline gives CDR1 SGHRS, CDR2 YFSETQ. Trimming left V 4 bases short and J 7 bases short, with 6 bases between.

This clonotype was detected many times. This chain's CDR3 is CAITGTGGGYGYTF. DNA for the CDR3: TGTGCCATCACCGGGACAGGGGGAGGCTATGGCTACACCTTC. The chain links TRBV10-3 to TRBJ1-2; 11 bases align to TRBD1. The CDR3 spans 14 residues. Unmatched junction bases numbered 5, after V lost 7 bases and J lost 4 bases. Germline CDR1 ENHRY, CDR2 SYGVKD.

V gene TRBV7-9 combines with J gene TRBJ2-1; no clear D gene. The CDR3 length is 13 residues. Deletions cut 3 bases from V and 8 bases from J, with 11 bases between. The germline V gene encodes CDR1 SEHNR and CDR2 FQNEAQ (reference sequence). CDR3 DNA sequence: TGTGCCAGCAGCTTTCGCTGGGGTTATGAGCAGTTCTTC. This translates into CASSFRWGYEQFF.

This clonotype was seen repeatedly, ten times or more. The chain combines TRBV28 with TRBJ2-4; possible D gene TRBD1, 6 bases. The CDR3 sequence is 14 residues long. Germline V lookup: CDR1 MDHEN, CDR2 SYDVKM. Trimming took off 6 bases at V and 8 bases at J, with 17 bases between the two ends. DNA for the CDR3: TGTGCCAGCAGACCCACAGGGTCGTCAGACATTCAGTACTTC. It yields the protein CASRPTGSSDIQYF.

The chain uses TRBV4-1 and TRBJ2-2, with 10 positions matching TRBD2. Trimming took 2 bases from V and 9 from J; bases not matched to a gene: 15. Germline V CDR1 and CDR2: MGHRA, YSYEKL. The CDR3 loop spans 18 amino acids. The CDR3 region has the DNA TGCGCCAGCAGCCAATGGACCCCGGCTAGCGGGAGTCGAAGGGAGCTGTTTTTT. Protein: CASSQWTPASGSRRELFF.

A few counts support this clonotype. The V and J genes are TRBV6-1 and TRBJ1-5; D uncertain. The CDR3 is made up of 12 amino acids. Trimming pared 6 bases from V and 8 bases from J, leaving 11 bases between. Germline loops: CDR1 MNHNS, CDR2 SASEGT. The CDR3 DNA follows: TGTGCCAGCAGCCCGGCTCTAGAGCCCCAGCATTTT. Translation: CASSPALEPQHF.

This clonotype has a count of ten or more. The chain uses TRBV28 and TRBJ2-3; a weak D match, TRBD1 (6 bases). Trimming took off 5 bases at V and 6 bases at J, with 12 bases between the two ends. This CDR3 is built from 13 residues. Germline CDR1 MDHEN, CDR2 SYDVKM. The DNA of the CDR3 is TGTGCCAGCAGTAGCGCAGGGGTGGATACGCAGTATTTT. As protein: CASSSAGVDTQYF.

This clonotype was seen only a few times. The chain couples TRBV7-9 to TRBJ2-6, with 12 bases aligning to TRBD2. This CDR3 region has 17 residues. CDR1 and CDR2 (germline): SEHNR, FQNEAQ (reference sequence). V lost 6 bases, J lost 0 bases, and 3 bases stayed unmatched. CDR3 in DNA: TGTGCCAGCAGTGGACTAGCGGGATCCTCTGGGGCCAACGTCCTGACTTTC. Its translation is CASSGLAGSSGANVLTF.

At least ten counts were recorded for this clonotype. The rearrangement joins TRBV6-1 to TRBJ1-1; D ambiguous. Trimming cost V 11 bases and J 1 base, with 14 bases left between them. Germline V gives CDR1 MNHNS, CDR2 SASEGT. The CDR3 runs 13 residues. CDR3 DNA: TGTGCCTCCTCGCCCCGTGCGAACACTGAAGCTTTCTTT. Translated, it gives CASSPRANTEAFF.

Ten or more counts support this clonotype. The rearrangement joins TRBV3-1 to TRBJ2-7; D is perhaps TRBD1 (7 bases). CDR1 is LGHDT and CDR2 is YNNKEL in the germline V gene (reference sequence). V lost 2 bases and J 3 bases, leaving 17 bases between the germline ends. CDR3 length: 16 amino acids. The CDR3 region is CASSQLVTGRYYEQYF. CDR3 in DNA: TGTGCCAGCAGCCAACTGGTGACAGGGAGGTACTACGAGCAGTACTTC.

This clonotype was seen at least ten times. The V call is TRBV7-3, the J call TRBJ2-3; D gene uncertain. Trimming pared 1 base from V and 2 bases from J, leaving 4 bases between. Germline CDR1 reads SGHTA; CDR2 reads FQGTGA. The length of the CDR3 is 13 residues. Here the CDR3 reads CASSLKYTDTQYF. DNA for the CDR3: TGTGCCAGCAGCTTAAAATACACAGATACGCAGTATTTT. Supplemented by reference TRBV7-3 and TRBJ2-3, the full variable domain reads GAGVSQTPSNKVTEKGKYVELRCDPISGHTALYWYRQSLGQGPEFLIYFQGTGAADDSGLPNDRFFAVRPEGSVSTLKIQRTERGDSAVYLCASSLKYTDTQYFGPGTRLTVL.

This clonotype was observed many times. The CDR3 DNA follows: TGTGCCAGCAGACGGACCCTGGATATGGTGAACACTGAAGCTTTCTTT. Amino acids: CASRRTLDMVNTEAFF. The rearrangement joins TRBV7-2 to TRBJ1-1; D is uncertain. The V gene's germline CDR1 is SGHTA and CDR2 FQGNSA. Deletions cut 6 bases from V and 0 bases from J, with 17 bases between. The CDR3 has 16 residues.

The chain joins TRBV27 to TRBJ1-2; possible D gene TRBD1, 5 bases. The germline V gene encodes CDR1 MNHEY and CDR2 SMNVEV (reference sequence). CDR3 length: 14 residues. Trimming cost V 4 bases and J 4 bases, with 13 bases left between them. CDR3 sequence reads: CASSYRREGYGYTF. In DNA, the CDR3 is TGTGCCAGCAGTTACCGCAGGGAGGGCTATGGCTACACCTTC.

The genes are TRBV6-1 and TRBJ2-6, with TRBD1 as a possible D gene (6 bases). The CDR3 consists of 17 residues. Germline V CDR1 and CDR2: MNHNS, SASEGT. V lost 6 bases and J lost 0, with 15 bases in between. In DNA form, the CDR3 reads TGTGCCAGCAGCCCCGGGACATCCCGCTCTGGGGCCAACGTCCTGACTTTC. Its protein product is CASSPGTSRSGANVLTF.

Notes on this clonotype: A much larger clone differs by one base, so this may be a read error. Without the conserved terminal phenylalanine or tryptophan, this CDR3 likely stems from a read error. The J gene is TRBJ2-3, the V gene TRBV2; the D gene is possibly TRBD2 (5 bases). CDR3 size: 14 residues. Germline V lookup: CDR1 SNHLY, CDR2 FYNNEI. Trimming removed 3 bases from V and 0 bases from J, with 7 bases in between. In nucleotides, the CDR3 is TGTGCCAGCAGTGAGACGGGAAGCACAGATACGCAGTATTCT. Residues: CASSETGSTDTQYS.

In this sample, this clonotype turned up many times. The chain combines TRBV19 with TRBJ1-5, with 8 bases matching TRBD1. The CDR3 is made up of 15 amino acids. V dropped 4 bases and J dropped 10; count of bases not matched to a gene: 12. The germline V gene has CDR1 LNHDA and CDR2 SQIVND (reference sequence). The CDR3: CASSKDRAIPQPQHF. DNA of the CDR3: TGTGCCAGTAGTAAGGACAGGGCAATACCTCAACCCCAGCATTTT.

This clonotype was seen a handful of times. V gene TRBV7-9 combines with J gene TRBJ2-1; either TRBD1 or TRBD2 may supply D (5 bases each). In germline, CDR1 is SEHNR, CDR2 FQNEAQ (reference sequence). V lost 5 bases to trimming and J lost 3 bases, with 11 bases between them. The CDR3 runs 14 residues. The CDR3: CASSPRDGYNEQFF. The CDR3 DNA follows: TGTGCCAGCAGCCCCCGGGACGGCTACAATGAGCAGTTCTTC.

In its sample, this clonotype was seen a few times. The V call is TRBV18, the J call TRBJ2-7; TRBD2 matches at 11 bases. Trimming at V came to 1 base and at J to 3 bases, leaving 8 bases not matched to a gene. There are 17 residues in the CDR3. CDR1 is KGHSH and CDR2 is LQKENI in the germline V gene. CDR3: CASSPLAGGGSDYEQYF. Written as DNA, the CDR3 is TGTGCCAGCTCACCACTAGCGGGGGGGGGTAGCGACTACGAGCAGTACTTC.

This clonotype was counted ten times or more. The rearrangement uses TRBV12-3 or TRBV12-4 and TRBJ1-6; the D gene is possibly TRBD1 (6 bases). Deletions cut 7 bases from V and 9 bases from J, with 16 bases between. The CDR3 is made up of 14 amino acids. The CDR3 DNA reads TGTGCCAGCAAGGGGGGAACGTACGGTTCACCCCTCCACTTT. This codes for CASKGGTYGSPLHF.

There are many counts of this clonotype. The chain couples TRBV7-9 to TRBJ2-1, with TRBD1 matching over 9 bases. V lost 2 bases, J lost 7 bases, and 6 bases stayed unmatched. This CDR3 region has 15 residues. Germline V lookup: CDR1 SEHNR, CDR2 FQNEAQ (reference sequence). This CDR3 reads CASSLRTGAMNEQFF. The CDR3 nucleotides are TGTGCCAGCAGCTTAAGGACAGGGGCTATGAATGAGCAGTTCTTC.

This clonotype was recorded many times. The genes are TRBV3-1 and TRBJ2-3; D is possibly TRBD1 or TRBD2 (5 bases each). The CDR3 has 15 residues. The germline V and J ends were trimmed by 6 bases and 3 bases, with 16 bases remaining between them. Germline V lookup: CDR1 LGHDT, CDR2 YNNKEL (reference sequence). The chain's CDR3 is CASSPGPGGTDTQYF. CDR3 nucleotides: TGTGCCAGCAGTCCGGGACCTGGTGGGACAGATACGCAGTATTTT.

This clonotype came up many times. The rearrangement links TRBV24-1 to TRBJ1-1; D might be TRBD1 (5 bases). Trimming stripped 6 bases from V and 1 base from J, with 8 bases between. Germline V gives CDR1 KGHDR, CDR2 SFDVKD. The length of the CDR3 is 13 residues. The CDR3 DNA reads as TGTGCCACCAGTTGCAGGGAGAACACTGAAGCTTTCTTT. Translating it yields CATSCRENTEAFF.

There are a few counts of this clonotype. This chain links TRBV2 with TRBJ1-3; D is unclear. Germline V CDR1 and CDR2: SNHLY, FYNNEI. This CDR3 has 18 residues. Trimming cost V 8 bases and J 0 bases, with 23 bases left between them. The CDR3 sequence is CASRIPSWQSYSGNTIYF. CDR3 bases: TGTGCCAGCCGGATCCCGAGCTGGCAGTCGTACTCTGGAAACACCATATATTTT. Full variable domain (remainder filled in from reference TRBV2 and TRBJ1-3): EPEVTQTPSHQVTQMGQEVILRCVPISNHLYFYWYRQILGQKVEFLVSFYNNEISEKSEIFDDQFSVERPDGSNFTLKIRSTKLEDSAMYFCASRIPSWQSYSGNTIYFGEGSWLTVV.